This TCR beta chain was obtained from a study of blood T cell repertoires in COVID-19. About the study: Acute-phase and convalescent COVID-19 samples originated in the United States, Italy and Spain. Sources were T cells, B-cell-depleted T cells, or PBMCs; the material itself was cDNA or gDNA.

The authors' processing: It was from reference gene primer amplification that nucleated cell counts were estimated. Generated by immunoSEQ multiplex PCR, the TCRdb table keeps only in-frame clones and is missing some. For V, J and clone size, that table is used; D and trimming come from the DNA. The repertoire consists of approximately 210,000 clones, with less than 90% occurring once and the leading ten covering 0.72%. V dropped 6 bases and J dropped 2 bases, with 11 bases sitting between them. CDR1 and CDR2 from the germline V gene are MNHEY and SVGAGI. The CDR3 consists of 15 residues. The V and J genes are TRBV6-5 and TRBJ2-6, with D hard to call. Source material: peripheral blood. This sequence originates from a man in his forties with acute or convalescent COVID-19. CDR3 loop: CASRMIVTGANVLTF. The CDR3 DNA sequence: TGTGCCAGCAGGATGATAGTAACTGGGGCCAACGTCCTGACTTTC.